Below are 10 T cell receptor beta chains sequenced from a single sample in a study of Ad26.COV2.S vaccination and SARS-CoV-2 variants. Treatment here: some 19 received Ad26.COV2.S at low or high dose, single or two shots; about 5 received placebo; per-sample allocation not given. On day 63 after the first injection, vaccine and placebo recipients gave samples. Some clones are missing from TCRdb's copy, which holds only in-frame ones; the method was immunoSEQ multiplex PCR. The sample has a few hundred thousand clones; about 91% are singletons. The sample was peripheral blood, taken in a trial of Ad26.COV2.S vaccine versus placebo. Receptors were obtained from a person between 18 and 65 years old who received the Ad26.COV2.S COVID-19 vaccine or a placebo.

V gene TRBV5-4 combines with J gene TRBJ2-2; no definite D call. Looked up from germline, CDR1 is SGHNT and CDR2 is YYREEE (reference sequence). The CDR3 has 16 amino acids. V lost 0 bases and J lost 8, with 17 bases in between. The CDR3 bases are TGTGCCAGCAGCTTGGACCTCGGTCTCAAGCTGGGGGAGCTGTTTTTT. It specifies CASSLDLGLKLGELFF.

This chain joins TRBV9 and TRBJ2-1; 10 bases fit TRBD2. The J segment lost 9 bases and the V segment lost 4 bases, leaving 13 bases of the junction unmatched. The CDR3 covers 16 residues. Germline CDR1 SGDLS, CDR2 YYNGEE. For the CDR3, the DNA is TGTGCCAGCAGCCCCCAGACTAGCGGGCTATCGAGTGAGCAGTTCTTC. Protein product: CASSPQTSGLSSEQFF.

This sequence joins TRBV5-1 and TRBJ2-7; TRBD2 might be the D (6 bases). Germline V gene data show CDR1 as SGHRS and CDR2 as YFSETQ. The V gene lost 5 bases and the J gene lost 7 bases, with 16 bases spanning the gap. The CDR3 contains 13 residues. The CDR3 spells CASRQDGGGEQYF. For the CDR3, the DNA is TGCGCCAGCAGACAGGACGGGGGAGGTGAGCAGTACTTC.

This sequence joins TRBV19 and TRBJ2-3; 11 bases line up with TRBD2. CDR1 and CDR2 from the germline V gene are LNHDA and SQIVND (reference sequence). Trimming removed 3 bases from V and 4 bases from J; junction bases left unmatched: 12. This CDR3 region has 18 residues. CDR3 residues: CASSMGSLAGGPADTQYF. CDR3 in DNA: TGTGCCAGTAGTATGGGGTCCTTAGCGGGAGGGCCCGCAGATACGCAGTATTTT. The whole variable domain, remainder taken from reference TRBV19 and TRBJ2-3, is DGGITQSPKYLFRKEGQNVTLSCEQNLNHDAMYWYRQDPGQGLRLIYYSQIVNDFQKGDIAEGYSVSREKKESFPLTVTSAQKNPTAFYLCASSMGSLAGGPADTQYFGPGTRLTVL.

The chain has TRBV7-3 and TRBJ2-7; 11 bases match TRBD2. The CDR3 sequence is 17 residues long. Germline CDR1 SGHTA, CDR2 FQGTGA. The V segment lost 3 bases and the J segment 6 bases; nucleotides outside the gene matches: 13. CDR3 DNA: TGTGCCAGCAGCTTTCTCCCGCCCGGGACTAGCGGTGCCGAGCAGTACTTC. Translated: CASSFLPPGTSGAEQYF.

The J gene is TRBJ2-5, the V gene TRBV30; D is undetermined. V dropped 5 bases and J dropped 3 bases, with 10 bases sitting between them. The CDR3 sequence is 12 residues long. Germline CDR1 and CDR2: GTSNPN and SVGIG (reference sequence). CDR3 nucleotides: TGTGCCTGGGACACAAACAAAGAGACCCAGTACTTC. The encoded protein is CAWDTNKETQYF.

The rearrangement uses TRBV19 and TRBJ1-1; D unclear. There are 16 residues in the CDR3. The V end lost 0 bases, the J end lost 4 bases, and 15 bases lay between the germline ends. Germline V CDR1 and CDR2: LNHDA, SQIVND (reference sequence). The CDR3 region is CASSIEGPPRATEAFF. As DNA, the CDR3 is TGTGCCAGTAGTATAGAGGGCCCGCCGCGGGCCACTGAAGCTTTCTTT.

The chain employs TRBV5-4 and TRBJ2-3; D may match TRBD1 or TRBD2 (6 bases each). The V end was cut by 0 bases, the J end by 3 bases, with 11 bases between. The CDR3 has 15 residues. CDR1 is SGHNT and CDR2 is YYREEE in the germline V gene (reference sequence). For the CDR3, the DNA is TGTGCCAGCAGCTTGGGAAGAGGGGGGACAGATACGCAGTATTTT. Translation gives CASSLGRGGTDTQYF.

This clone was counted ten times or more. This chain connects TRBV6-5 to TRBJ1-5; D not certain. Germline-derived CDR1 and CDR2 are MNHEY and SVGAGI. Trimming pared 7 bases from V and 0 bases from J, leaving 10 bases between. The CDR3 runs 14 residues. The chain's CDR3 is CASTRGNSNQPQHF. The CDR3 bases are TGTGCCAGCACAAGAGGGAATAGCAATCAGCCCCAGCATTTT.

The CDR3 is CSASADTGELFF. CDR3 in DNA: TGCAGTGCTAGTGCTGACACCGGGGAGCTGTTTTTT. V and J are TRBV20-1 and TRBJ2-2, with D unresolved. This CDR3 comprises 12 residues. CDR1 is DFQATT and CDR2 is SNEGSKA in the germline V gene (reference sequence). V was clipped by 3 bases and J by 3 bases, with 5 bases between them.